Presented here are 6 T cell receptor beta chains from one specimen sequenced in a study of OX40 agonist ivuxolimab in advanced cancers. Profiling relied on immunoSEQ multiplex PCR, and the TCRdb table lists in-frame clones only, not all of them. The sample has approximately 70,000 clones, about 83% seen once. Sequenced here: CD4+ or CD8+ T cells sorted from blood, sampled in a trial of the OX40 agonist ivuxolimab. Receptors originate from an adult with an advanced solid tumor such as melanoma, head and neck, liver or kidney cancer.

The table lists this clone with a count of one. The genes are TRBV2 and TRBJ1-5, with 8 bases lining up with TRBD1. This CDR3 has 18 amino acids. Germline trimming cut 6 bases from V and 1 base from J; bases unmatched to any gene: 14. Germline loops: CDR1 SNHLY, CDR2 FYNNEI. DNA for the CDR3: TGTGCCAGCAGCGGTGGGTATTGGACAGGGCAGAGCAATCAGCCCCAGCATTTT. Amino acids: CASSGGYWTGQSNQPQHF.

This chain links TRBV6-6 with TRBJ2-7, with D possibly called TRBD1 or TRBD2 (5 bases each). Trimming pared 0 bases from V and 0 bases from J, leaving 12 bases between. The germline gives CDR1 MNHNY, CDR2 SVGAGI (reference sequence). The CDR3 covers 16 residues. The CDR3 loop is CASSYSTGTDSYEQYF. Written as DNA, the CDR3 is TGTGCCAGCAGTTACTCTACCGGGACGGACTCCTACGAGCAGTACTTC.

The chain links TRBV29-1 to TRBJ2-6; D perhaps matches TRBD2 (5 bases). The ends were cut back, 0 bases at V and 0 bases at J, with 12 bases in the middle. The CDR3 contains 17 residues. The germline CDR1 and CDR2 sequences are SQVTM and ANQGSEA. The CDR3 DNA reads TGCAGCGTTGAAGAGTTATCGGGAAGCTCTGGGGCCAACGTCCTGACTTTC. Its protein is CSVEELSGSSGANVLTF. The variable domain in full, with the rest retrieved from reference TRBV29-1 and TRBJ2-6, is SAVISQKPSRDICQRGTSLTIQCQVDSQVTMMFWYRQQPGQSLTLIATANQGSEATYESGFVIDKFPISRPNLTFSTLTVSNMSPEDSSIYLCSVEELSGSSGANVLTFGAGSRLTVL.

V gene TRBV9 combines with J gene TRBJ2-5, with 7 positions matching TRBD1. The J call may be in error: the DNA end matches TRBJ2-7 better. Germline loops: CDR1 SGDLS, CDR2 YYNGEE. This CDR3 region has 14 residues. CDR3: CASSLTGQTYEQYF. The DNA of the CDR3 is TGTGCCAGCAGCCTAACGGGACAGACCTACGAGCAGTACTTC.

This clone was counted only a few times. V usage is TRBV30 and J usage is TRBJ2-1; 9 bases map to TRBD1. This CDR3 is built from 19 residues. Germline CDR1 is GTSNPN and CDR2 is SVGIG (reference sequence). With 3 bases clipped from V and 0 bases from J, the junction kept 15 bases outside the gene matches. The CDR3, as DNA: TGTGCCTGGAGATCCGGGACAGGGACTAACCCGAGCTCCTACAATGAGCAGTTCTTC. Its translation is CAWRSGTGTNPSSYNEQFF.

V gene TRBV2 combines with J gene TRBJ2-1, with a tentative D call TRBD1 (6 bases). The CDR3 runs to 15 residues. Trimming shortened V by 8 bases and J by 1 base, and 15 bases separated the two germline ends. Germline CDR1 reads SNHLY; CDR2 reads FYNNEI. CDR3 bases: TGTGCCAGCCTAGAGGGGACACCATCCTACAATGAGCAGTTCTTC. Amino acids: CASLEGTPSYNEQFF.